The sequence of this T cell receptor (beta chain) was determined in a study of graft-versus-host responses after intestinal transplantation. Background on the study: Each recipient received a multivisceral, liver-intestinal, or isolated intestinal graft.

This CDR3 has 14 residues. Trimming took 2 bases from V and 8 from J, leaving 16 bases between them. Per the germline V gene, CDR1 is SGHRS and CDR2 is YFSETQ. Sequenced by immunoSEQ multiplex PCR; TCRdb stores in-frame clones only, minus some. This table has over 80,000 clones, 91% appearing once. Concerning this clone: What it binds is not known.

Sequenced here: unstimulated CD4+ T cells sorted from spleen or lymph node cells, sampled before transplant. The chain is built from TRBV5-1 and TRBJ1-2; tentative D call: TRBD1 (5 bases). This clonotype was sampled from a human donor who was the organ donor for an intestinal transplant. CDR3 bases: TGCGCCAGCAGCTTTGACAGAATTTTTGGCGGCTACACCTTC. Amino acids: CASSFDRIFGGYTF.